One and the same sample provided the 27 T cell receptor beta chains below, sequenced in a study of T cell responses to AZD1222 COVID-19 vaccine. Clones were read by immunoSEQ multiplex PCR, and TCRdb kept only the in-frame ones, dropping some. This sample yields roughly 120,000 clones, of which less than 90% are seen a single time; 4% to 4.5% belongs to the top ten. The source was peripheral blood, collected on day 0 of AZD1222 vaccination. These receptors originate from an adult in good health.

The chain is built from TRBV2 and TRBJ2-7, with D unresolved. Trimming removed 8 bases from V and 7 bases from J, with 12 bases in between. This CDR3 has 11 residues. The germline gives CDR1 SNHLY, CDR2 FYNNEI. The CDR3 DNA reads TGTGCCAGCTCCTATGATAAGGAGCAGTACTTC. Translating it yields CASSYDKEQYF. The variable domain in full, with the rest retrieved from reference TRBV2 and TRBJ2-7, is EPEVTQTPSHQVTQMGQEVILRCVPISNHLYFYWYRQILGQKVEFLVSFYNNEISEKSEIFDDQFSVERPDGSNFTLKIRSTKLEDSAMYFCASSYDKEQYFGPGTRLTVT.

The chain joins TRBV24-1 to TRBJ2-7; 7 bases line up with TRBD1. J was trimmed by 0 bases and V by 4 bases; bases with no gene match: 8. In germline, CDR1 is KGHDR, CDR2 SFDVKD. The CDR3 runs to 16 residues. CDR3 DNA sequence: TGTGCCACCAGTGACCCCAAGGGGGCAGGCTCCTACGAGCAGTACTTC. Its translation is CATSDPKGAGSYEQYF.

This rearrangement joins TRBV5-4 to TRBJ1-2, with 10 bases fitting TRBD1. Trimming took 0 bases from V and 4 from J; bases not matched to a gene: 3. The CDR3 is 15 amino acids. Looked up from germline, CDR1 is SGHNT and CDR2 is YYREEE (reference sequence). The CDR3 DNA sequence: TGTGCCAGCAGCTTGGGGACAGGGGGACTCTATGGCTACACCTTC. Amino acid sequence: CASSLGTGGLYGYTF.

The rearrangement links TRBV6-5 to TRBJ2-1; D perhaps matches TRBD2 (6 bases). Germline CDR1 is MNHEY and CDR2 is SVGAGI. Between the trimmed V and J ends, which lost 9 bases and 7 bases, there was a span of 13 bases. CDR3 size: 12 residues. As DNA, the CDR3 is TGTGCCAGTTCGACCGGGACTAATGAGCAGTTCTTC. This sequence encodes CASSTGTNEQFF.

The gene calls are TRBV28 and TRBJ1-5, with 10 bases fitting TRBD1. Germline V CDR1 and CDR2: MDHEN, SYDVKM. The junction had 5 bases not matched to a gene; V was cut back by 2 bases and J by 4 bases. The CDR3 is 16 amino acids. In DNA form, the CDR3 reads TGTGCCAGCAGTTTAAGGACAGGGGGAGTTAATCAGCCCCAGCATTTT. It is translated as CASSLRTGGVNQPQHF.

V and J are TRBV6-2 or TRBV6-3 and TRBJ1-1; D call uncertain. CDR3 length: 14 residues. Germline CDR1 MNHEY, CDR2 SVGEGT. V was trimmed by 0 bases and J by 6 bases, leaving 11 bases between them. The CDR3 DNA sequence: TGTGCCAGCAGTTACTCGGGGAGTAACGCTGAAGCTTTCTTT. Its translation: CASSYSGSNAEAFF.

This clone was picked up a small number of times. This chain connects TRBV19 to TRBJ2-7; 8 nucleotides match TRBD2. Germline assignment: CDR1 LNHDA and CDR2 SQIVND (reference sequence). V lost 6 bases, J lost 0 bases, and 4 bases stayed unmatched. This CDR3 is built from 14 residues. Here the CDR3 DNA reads TGTGCCAGTAGCAATAGCGGGGTCTCCTACGAGCAGTACTTC. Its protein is CASSNSGVSYEQYF.

The CDR3 nucleotides are TGTGCCGGGGGTAGCGGGAGATCTGGGGCCAACGTCCTGACTTTC. This translates into CAGGSGRSGANVLTF. The rearrangement uses TRBV6-5 and TRBJ2-6; 9 bases match TRBD2. Germline V gives CDR1 MNHEY, CDR2 SVGAGI. J lost 1 base, V lost 11 bases, and 6 bases had no gene match. The CDR3 is made up of 15 amino acids.

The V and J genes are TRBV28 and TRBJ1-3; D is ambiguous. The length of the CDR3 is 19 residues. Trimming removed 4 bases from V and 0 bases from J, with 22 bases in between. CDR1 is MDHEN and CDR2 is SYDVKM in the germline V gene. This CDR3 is CASSSPRWLGSSSGNTIYF. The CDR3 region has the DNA TGTGCCAGCAGTTCCCCCAGGTGGCTGGGATCGAGCTCTGGAAACACCATATATTTT.

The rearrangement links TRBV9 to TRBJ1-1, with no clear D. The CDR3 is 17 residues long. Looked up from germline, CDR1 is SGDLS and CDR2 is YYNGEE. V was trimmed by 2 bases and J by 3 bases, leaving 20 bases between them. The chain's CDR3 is CASSVVARWGEDTEAFF. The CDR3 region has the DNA TGTGCCAGCAGCGTGGTGGCGAGGTGGGGTGAGGACACTGAAGCTTTCTTT.

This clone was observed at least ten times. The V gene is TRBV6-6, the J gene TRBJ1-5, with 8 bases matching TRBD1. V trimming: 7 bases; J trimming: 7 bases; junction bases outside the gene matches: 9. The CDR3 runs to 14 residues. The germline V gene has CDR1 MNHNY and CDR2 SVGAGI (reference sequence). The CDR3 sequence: CASTHGQGGQPQHF. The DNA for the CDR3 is TGTGCCAGCACCCACGGACAGGGTGGGCAGCCCCAGCATTTT.

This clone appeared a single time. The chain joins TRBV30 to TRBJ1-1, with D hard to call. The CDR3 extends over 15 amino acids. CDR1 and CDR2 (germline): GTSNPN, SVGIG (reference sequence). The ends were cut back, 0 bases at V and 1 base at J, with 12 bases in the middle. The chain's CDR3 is CAWSVRDNSNTEAFF. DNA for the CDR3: TGTGCCTGGAGTGTACGCGACAATTCGAACACTGAAGCTTTCTTT.

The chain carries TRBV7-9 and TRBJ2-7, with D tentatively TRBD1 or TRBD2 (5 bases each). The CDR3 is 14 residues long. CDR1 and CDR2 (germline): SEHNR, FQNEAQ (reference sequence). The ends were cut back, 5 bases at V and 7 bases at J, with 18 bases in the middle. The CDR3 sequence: CASSPRGLSWEQYF. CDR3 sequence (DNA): TGTGCCAGCAGCCCTCGGGGCCTATCTTGGGAGCAGTACTTC.

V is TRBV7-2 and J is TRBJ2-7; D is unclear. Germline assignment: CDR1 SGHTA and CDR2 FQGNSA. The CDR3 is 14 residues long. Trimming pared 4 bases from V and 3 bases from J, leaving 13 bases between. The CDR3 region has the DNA TGTGCCAGCAGCTCACGGCCACCATACTACGAGCAGTACTTC. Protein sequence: CASSSRPPYYEQYF.

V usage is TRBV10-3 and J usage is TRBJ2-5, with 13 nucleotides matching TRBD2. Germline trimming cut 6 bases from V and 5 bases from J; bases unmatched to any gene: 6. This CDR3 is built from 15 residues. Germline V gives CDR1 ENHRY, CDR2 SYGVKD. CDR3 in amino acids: CAIRATSGGAETQYF. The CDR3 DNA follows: TGTGCCATCAGAGCAACTAGCGGGGGGGCGGAGACCCAGTACTTC.

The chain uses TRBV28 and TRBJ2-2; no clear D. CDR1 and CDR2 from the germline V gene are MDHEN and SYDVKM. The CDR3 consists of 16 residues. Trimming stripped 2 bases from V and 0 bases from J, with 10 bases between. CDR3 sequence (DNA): TGTGCCAGCAGTTTACCCCCGAGTACGAACACCGGGGAGCTGTTTTTT. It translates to CASSLPPSTNTGELFF.

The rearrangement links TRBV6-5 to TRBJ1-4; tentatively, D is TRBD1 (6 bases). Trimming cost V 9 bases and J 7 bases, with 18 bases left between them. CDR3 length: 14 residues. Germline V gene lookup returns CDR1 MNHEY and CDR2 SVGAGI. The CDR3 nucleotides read TGTGCCAGAAAAATCAGAGGGGGGCGTGAAAAACTGTTTTTT. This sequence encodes CARKIRGGREKLFF.

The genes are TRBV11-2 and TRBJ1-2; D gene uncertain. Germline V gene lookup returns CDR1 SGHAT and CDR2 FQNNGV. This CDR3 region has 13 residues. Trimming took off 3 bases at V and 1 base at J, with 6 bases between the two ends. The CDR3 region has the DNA TGTGCCAGCAGCTTTGACATTAACTATGGCTACACCTTC. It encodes CASSFDINYGYTF.

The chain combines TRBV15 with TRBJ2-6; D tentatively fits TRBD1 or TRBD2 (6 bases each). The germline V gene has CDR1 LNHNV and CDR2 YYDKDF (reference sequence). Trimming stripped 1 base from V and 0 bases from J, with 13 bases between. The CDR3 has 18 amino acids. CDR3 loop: CATSRALRGASGANVLTF. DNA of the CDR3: TGTGCCACCAGCAGAGCATTGAGGGGGGCCTCTGGGGCCAACGTCCTGACTTTC.

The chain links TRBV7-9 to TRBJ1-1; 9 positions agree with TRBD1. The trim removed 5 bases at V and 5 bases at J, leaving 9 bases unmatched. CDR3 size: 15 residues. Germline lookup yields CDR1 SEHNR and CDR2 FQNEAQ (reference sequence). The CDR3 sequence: CASSGRTGEATEAFF. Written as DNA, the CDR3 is TGTGCCAGCAGCGGTCGGACAGGGGAGGCTACTGAAGCTTTCTTT.

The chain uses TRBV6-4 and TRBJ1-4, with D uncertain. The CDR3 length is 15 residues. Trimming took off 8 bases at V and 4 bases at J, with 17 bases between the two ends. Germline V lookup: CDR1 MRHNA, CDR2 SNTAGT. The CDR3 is CASSFAPFLNEKLFF. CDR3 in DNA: TGTGCCAGCTCCTTCGCCCCTTTCCTTAATGAAAAACTGTTTTTT.

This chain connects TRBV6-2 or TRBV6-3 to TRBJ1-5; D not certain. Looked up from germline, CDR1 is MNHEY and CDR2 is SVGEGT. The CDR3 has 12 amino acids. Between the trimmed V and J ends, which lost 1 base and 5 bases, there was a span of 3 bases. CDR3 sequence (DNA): TGTGCCAGCAGTTACTTGGATCAGCCCCAGCATTTT. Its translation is CASSYLDQPQHF.

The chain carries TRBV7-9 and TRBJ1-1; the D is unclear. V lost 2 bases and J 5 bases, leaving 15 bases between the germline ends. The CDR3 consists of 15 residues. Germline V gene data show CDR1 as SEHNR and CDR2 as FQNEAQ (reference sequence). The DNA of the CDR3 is TGTGCCAGCAGCTTATTAGCCGTGGGCAGTACTGAAGCTTTCTTT. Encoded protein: CASSLLAVGSTEAFF.

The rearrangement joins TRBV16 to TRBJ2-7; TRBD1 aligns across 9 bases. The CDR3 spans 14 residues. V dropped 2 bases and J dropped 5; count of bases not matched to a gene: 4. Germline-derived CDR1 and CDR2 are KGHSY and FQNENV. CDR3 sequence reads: CASSQRGQGHEQYF. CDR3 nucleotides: TGTGCCAGCAGCCAACGGGGACAGGGACACGAGCAGTACTTC.

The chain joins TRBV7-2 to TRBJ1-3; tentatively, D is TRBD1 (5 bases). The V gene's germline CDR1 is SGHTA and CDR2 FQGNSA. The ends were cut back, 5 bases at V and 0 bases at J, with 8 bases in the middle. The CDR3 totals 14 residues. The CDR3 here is CASSRGGSGNTIYF. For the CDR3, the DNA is TGTGCCAGCAGCAGGGGTGGCTCTGGAAACACCATATATTTT.

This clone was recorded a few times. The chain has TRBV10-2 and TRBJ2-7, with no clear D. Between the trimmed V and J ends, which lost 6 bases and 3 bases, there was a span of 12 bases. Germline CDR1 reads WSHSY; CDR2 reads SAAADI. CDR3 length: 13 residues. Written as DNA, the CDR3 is TGCGCCAGCAGCTCCGGCCAGCACTACGAGCAGTACTTC. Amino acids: CASSSGQHYEQYF.

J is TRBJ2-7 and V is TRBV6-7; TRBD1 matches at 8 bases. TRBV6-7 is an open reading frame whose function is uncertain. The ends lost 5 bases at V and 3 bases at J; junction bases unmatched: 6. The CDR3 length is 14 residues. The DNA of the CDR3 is TGTGCCAGCAGTGGAATGGGACAGGACTACGAGCAGTACTTC. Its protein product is CASSGMGQDYEQYF.